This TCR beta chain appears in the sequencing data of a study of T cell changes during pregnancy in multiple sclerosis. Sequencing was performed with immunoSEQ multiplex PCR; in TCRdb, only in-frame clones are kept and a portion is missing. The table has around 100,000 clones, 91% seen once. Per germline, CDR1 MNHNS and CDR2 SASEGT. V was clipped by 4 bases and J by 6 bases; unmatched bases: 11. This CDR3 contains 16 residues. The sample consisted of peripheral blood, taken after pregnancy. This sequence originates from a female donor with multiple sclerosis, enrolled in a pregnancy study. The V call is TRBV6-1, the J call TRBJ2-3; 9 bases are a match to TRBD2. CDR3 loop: CASSAQRGAARDTQYF. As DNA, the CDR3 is TGTGCCAGCAGTGCCCAGCGGGGGGCGGCTCGGGATACGCAGTATTTT.